This T cell receptor beta chain appears in the sequencing data of a study of molecular identifiers for immune sequencing clone quantification. TCRdb redid the calling of the PCR reads with MiXCR, one entry per CDR3 protein. The table has 460,000 or so distinct CDR3 sequences, around 25% seen once; the top ten hold approximately 0.76%. Germline V CDR1 and CDR2: SGDLS, YYNGEE. CDR3 length equals 14 residues. Trimming removed 2 bases from V and 4 bases from J, with 12 bases in between. This receptor was identified in a human donor in good health. Some libraries in this study had Jurkat cell RNA spiked in. The sequencing sample was made of naive CD8+ T cells from blood, with Jurkat cell RNA spiked in. Subset given: FACS-sorted CD8+CD4-CCR7+CD45RA+ naive T cells. The rearrangement links TRBV9 to TRBJ1-1; D not resolved. Here the CDR3 reads CASSVLESGTEAFF. The CDR3 nucleotides read TGTGCCAGCAGCGTTCTGGAGAGCGGCACTGAAGCTTTCTTT.